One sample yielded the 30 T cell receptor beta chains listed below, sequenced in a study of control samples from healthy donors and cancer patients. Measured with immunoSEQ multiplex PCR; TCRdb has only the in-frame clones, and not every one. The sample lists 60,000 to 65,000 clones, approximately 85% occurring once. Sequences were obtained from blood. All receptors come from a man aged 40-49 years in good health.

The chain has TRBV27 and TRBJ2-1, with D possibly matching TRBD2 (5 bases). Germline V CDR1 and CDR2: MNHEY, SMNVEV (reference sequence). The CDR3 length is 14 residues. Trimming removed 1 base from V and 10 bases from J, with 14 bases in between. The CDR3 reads CASSLWPSLEEQFF. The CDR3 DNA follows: TGTGCCAGCAGTTTATGGCCTAGCCTGGAGGAGCAGTTCTTC.

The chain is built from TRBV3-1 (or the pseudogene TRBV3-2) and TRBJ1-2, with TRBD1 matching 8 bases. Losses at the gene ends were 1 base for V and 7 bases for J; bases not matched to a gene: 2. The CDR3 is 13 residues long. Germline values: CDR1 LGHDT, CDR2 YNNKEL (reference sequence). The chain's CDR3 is CASSQGTGIGYTF. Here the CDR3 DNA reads TGTGCCAGCAGCCAAGGGACAGGGATTGGCTACACCTTC.

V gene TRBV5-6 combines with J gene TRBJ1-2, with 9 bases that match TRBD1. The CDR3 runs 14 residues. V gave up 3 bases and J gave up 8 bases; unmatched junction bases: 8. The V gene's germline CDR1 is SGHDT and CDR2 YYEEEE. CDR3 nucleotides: TGTGCCAGCAGCTCGAACAGGGGGCGGGGCGGCTACACCTTC. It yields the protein CASSSNRGRGGYTF.

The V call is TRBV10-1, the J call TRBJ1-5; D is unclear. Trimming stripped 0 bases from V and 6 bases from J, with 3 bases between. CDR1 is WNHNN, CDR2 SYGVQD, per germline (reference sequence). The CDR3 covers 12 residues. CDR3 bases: TGCGCCAGCAGTGAGTCGGGTCAGCCCCAGCATTTT. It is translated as CASSESGQPQHF.

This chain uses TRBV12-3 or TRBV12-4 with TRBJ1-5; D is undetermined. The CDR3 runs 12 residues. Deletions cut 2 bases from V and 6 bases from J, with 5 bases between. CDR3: CASSLRVQPQHF. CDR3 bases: TGTGCCAGCAGTTTAAGGGTTCAGCCCCAGCATTTT.

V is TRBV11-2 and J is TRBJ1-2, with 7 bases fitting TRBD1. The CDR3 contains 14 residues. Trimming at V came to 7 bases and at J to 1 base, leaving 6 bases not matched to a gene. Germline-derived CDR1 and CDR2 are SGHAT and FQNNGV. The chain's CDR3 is CASKPTGINYGYTF. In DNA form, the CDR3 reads TGTGCCAGCAAACCGACAGGGATTAACTATGGCTACACCTTC.

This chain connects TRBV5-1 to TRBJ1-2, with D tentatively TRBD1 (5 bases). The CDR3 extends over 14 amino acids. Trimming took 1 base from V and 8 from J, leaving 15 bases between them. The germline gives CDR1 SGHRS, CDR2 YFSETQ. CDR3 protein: CASSLTTPGAGYTF. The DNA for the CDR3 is TGCGCCAGCAGCTTGACGACTCCTGGGGCAGGCTACACCTTC. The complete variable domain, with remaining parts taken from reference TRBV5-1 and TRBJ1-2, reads KAGVTQTPRYLIKTRGQQVTLSCSPISGHRSVSWYQQTPGQGLQFLFEYFSETQRNKGNFPGRFSGRQFSNSRSEMNVSTLELGDSALYLCASSLTTPGAGYTFGSGTRLTVV.

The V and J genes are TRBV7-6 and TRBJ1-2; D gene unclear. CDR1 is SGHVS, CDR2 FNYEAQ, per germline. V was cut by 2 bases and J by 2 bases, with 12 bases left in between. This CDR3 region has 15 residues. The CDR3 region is CASSLKRALNYGYTF. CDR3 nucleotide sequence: TGTGCCAGCAGCTTAAAGAGGGCCTTAAACTATGGCTACACCTTC.

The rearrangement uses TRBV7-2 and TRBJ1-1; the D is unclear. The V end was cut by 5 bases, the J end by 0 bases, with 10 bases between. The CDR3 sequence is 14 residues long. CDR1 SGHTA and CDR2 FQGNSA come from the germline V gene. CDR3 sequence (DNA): TGTGCCAGCAGCCCACCTGGGGTGAACACTGAAGCTTTCTTT. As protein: CASSPPGVNTEAFF.

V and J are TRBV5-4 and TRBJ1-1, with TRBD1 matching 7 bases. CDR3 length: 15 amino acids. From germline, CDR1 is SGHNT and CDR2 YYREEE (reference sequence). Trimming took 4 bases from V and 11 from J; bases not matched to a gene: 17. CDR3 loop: CASSNPDRAEFGAFF. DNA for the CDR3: TGTGCCAGCAGCAACCCCGACAGGGCCGAATTCGGGGCTTTCTTT.

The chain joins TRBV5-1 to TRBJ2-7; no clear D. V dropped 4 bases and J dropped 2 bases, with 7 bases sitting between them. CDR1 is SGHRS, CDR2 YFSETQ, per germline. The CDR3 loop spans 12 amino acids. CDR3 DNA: TGCGCCAGCAGCGTAGACACCTACGAGCAGTACTTC. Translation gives CASSVDTYEQYF. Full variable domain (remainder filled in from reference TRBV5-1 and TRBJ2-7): KAGVTQTPRYLIKTRGQQVTLSCSPISGHRSVSWYQQTPGQGLQFLFEYFSETQRNKGNFPGRFSGRQFSNSRSEMNVSTLELGDSALYLCASSVDTYEQYFGPGTRLTVT.

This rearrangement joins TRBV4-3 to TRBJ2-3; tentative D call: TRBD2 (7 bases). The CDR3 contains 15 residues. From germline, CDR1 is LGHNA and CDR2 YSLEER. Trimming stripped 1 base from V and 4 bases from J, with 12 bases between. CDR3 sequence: CASSQGRGGADTQYF. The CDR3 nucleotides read TGCGCCAGCAGCCAAGGGAGGGGGGGCGCAGATACGCAGTATTTT.

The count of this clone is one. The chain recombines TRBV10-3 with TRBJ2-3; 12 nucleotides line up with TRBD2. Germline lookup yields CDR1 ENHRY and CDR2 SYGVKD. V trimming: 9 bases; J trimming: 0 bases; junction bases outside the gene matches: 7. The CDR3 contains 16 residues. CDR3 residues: CAIGLAGTDSTDTQYF. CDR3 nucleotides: TGTGCCATAGGACTAGCGGGGACAGATAGCACAGATACGCAGTATTTT.

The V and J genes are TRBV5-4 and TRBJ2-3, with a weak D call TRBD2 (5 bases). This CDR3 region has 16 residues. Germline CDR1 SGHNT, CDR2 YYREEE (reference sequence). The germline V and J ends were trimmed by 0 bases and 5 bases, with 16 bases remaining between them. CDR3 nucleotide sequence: TGTGCCAGCAGCTTGGAGAGCGGTGCCGCGGTAGATACGCAGTATTTT. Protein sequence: CASSLESGAAVDTQYF. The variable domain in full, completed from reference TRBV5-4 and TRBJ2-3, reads ETGVTQSPTHLIKTRGQQVTLRCSSQSGHNTVSWYQQALGQGPQFIFQYYREEENGRGNFPPRFSGLQFPNYSSELNVNALELDDSALYLCASSLESGAAVDTQYFGPGTRLTVL.

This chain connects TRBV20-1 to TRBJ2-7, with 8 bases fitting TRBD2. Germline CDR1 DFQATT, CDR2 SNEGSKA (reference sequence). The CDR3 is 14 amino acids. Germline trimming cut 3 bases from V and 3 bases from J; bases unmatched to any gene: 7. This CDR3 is CSASSREGHYEQYF. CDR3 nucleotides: TGCAGTGCTAGTAGCCGGGAGGGCCACTACGAGCAGTACTTC.

The CDR3 loop reads CATTGYTEAFF. The CDR3 DNA sequence: TGTGCCACCACAGGGTACACTGAAGCTTTCTTT. The chain links TRBV6-5 to TRBJ1-1; D is possibly TRBD1 (6 bases). This CDR3 is 11 amino acids long. Germline V CDR1 and CDR2: MNHEY, SVGAGI. Trimming took off 10 bases at V and 3 bases at J, with 9 bases between the two ends.

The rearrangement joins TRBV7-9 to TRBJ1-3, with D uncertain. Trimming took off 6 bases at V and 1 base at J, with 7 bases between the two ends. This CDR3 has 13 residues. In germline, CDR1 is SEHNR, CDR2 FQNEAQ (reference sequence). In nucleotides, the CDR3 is TGTGCCAGCAGTGGCAGTTCTGGAAACACCATATATTTT. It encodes CASSGSSGNTIYF.

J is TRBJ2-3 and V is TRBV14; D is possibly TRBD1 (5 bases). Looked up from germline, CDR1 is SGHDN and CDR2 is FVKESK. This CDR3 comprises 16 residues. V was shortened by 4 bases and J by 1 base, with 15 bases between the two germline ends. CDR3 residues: CASSPRAGIGTDTQYF. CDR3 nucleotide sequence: TGTGCCAGCAGCCCAAGAGCAGGGATTGGCACAGATACGCAGTATTTT.

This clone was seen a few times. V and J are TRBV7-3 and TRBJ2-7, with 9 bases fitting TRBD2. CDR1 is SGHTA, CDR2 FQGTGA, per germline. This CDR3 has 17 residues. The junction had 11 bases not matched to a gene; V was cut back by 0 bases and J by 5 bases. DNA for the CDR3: TGTGCCAGCAGCTTAACAGCCCCGGCGGGAGGGGGTAACGAGCAGTACTTC. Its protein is CASSLTAPAGGGNEQYF.

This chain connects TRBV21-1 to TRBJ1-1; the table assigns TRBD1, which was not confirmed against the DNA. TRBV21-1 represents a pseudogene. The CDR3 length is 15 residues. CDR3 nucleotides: TGTGCCAGCAGTGGTTGGACAGGGAGAAAGGCTGAAGCTTTCTTT. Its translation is CASSGWTGRKAEAFF.

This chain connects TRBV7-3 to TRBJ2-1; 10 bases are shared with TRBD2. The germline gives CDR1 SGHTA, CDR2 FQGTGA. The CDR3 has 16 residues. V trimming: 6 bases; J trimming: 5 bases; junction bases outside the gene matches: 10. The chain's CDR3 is CASRTVAGGCDNEQFF. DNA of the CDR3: TGTGCCAGCAGGACGGTAGCGGGAGGTTGTGACAATGAGCAGTTCTTC.

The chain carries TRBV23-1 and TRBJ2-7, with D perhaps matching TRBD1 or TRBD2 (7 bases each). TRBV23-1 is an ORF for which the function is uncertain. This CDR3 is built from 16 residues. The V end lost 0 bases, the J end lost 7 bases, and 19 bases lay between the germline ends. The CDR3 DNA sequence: TGCGCCAGCAGTCAATCGAGGCAGACAGGGAGGGGTGAGCAGTACTTC. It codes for CASSQSRQTGRGEQYF.

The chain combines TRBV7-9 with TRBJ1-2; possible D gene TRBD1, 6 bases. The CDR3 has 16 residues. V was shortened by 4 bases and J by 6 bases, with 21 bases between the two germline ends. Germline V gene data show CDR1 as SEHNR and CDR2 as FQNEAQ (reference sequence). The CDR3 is CASSSRVMPDRNGYTF. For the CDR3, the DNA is TGTGCCAGCAGCTCCAGGGTCATGCCGGACAGAAATGGCTACACCTTC.

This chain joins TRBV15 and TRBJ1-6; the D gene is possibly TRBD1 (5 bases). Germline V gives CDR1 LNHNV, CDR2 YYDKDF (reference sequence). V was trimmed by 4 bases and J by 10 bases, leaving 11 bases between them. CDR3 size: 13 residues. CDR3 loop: CATSIAEGSPLHF. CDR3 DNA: TGTGCCACCAGCATCGCGGAGGGGTCACCCCTCCACTTT. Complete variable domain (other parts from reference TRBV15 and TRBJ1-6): DAMVIQNPRYQVTQFGKPVTLSCSQTLNHNVMYWYQQKSSQAPKLLFHYYDKDFNNEADTPDNFQSRRPNTSFCFLDIRSPGLGDTAMYLCATSIAEGSPLHFGNGTRLTVT.

The CDR3 here is CASSEVRPGELFF. Written as DNA, the CDR3 is TGTGCCAGCAGTGAAGTAAGGCCCGGGGAGCTGTTTTTT. This chain links TRBV2 with TRBJ2-2; D is uncertain. In germline, CDR1 is SNHLY, CDR2 FYNNEI. Deletions cut 1 base from V and 6 bases from J, with 6 bases between. The length of the CDR3 is 13 residues.

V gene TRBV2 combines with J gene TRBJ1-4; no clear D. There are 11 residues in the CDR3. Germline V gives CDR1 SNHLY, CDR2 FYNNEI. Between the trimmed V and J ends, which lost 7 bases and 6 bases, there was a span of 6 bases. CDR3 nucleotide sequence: TGTGCCAGCACAAATTATGAAAAACTGTTTTTT. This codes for CASTNYEKLFF.

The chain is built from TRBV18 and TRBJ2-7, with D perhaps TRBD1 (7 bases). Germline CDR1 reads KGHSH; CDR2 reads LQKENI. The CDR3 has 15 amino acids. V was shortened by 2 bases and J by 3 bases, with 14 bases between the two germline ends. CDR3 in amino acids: CASSPSRQGLYEQYF. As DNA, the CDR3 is TGTGCCAGCTCACCAAGCAGACAGGGACTCTACGAGCAGTACTTC.

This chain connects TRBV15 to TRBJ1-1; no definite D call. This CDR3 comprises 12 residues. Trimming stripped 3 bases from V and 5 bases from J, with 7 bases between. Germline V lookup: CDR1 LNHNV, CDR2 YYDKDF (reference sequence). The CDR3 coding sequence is TGTGCCACCAGCAGGACACGGACTGAAGCTTTCTTT. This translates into CATSRTRTEAFF.

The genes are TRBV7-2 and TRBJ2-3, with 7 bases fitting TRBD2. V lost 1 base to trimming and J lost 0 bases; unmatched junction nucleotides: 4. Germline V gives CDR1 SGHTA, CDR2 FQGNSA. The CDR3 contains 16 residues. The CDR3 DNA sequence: TGTGCCAGCAGCTTAGAGCGGGGACGTAGCACAGATACGCAGTATTTT. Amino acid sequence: CASSLERGRSTDTQYF.

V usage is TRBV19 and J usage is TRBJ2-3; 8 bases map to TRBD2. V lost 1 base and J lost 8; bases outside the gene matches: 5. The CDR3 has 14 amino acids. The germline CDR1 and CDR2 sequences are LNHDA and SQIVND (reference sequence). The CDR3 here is CASSIAGLVGTQYF. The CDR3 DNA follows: TGTGCCAGTAGTATAGCGGGACTAGTTGGTACGCAGTATTTT.